Below are 17 T cell receptor beta chains sequenced from a single sample in a study of cytomegalovirus exposure and HLA in healthy donors. The PCR had 60 Vbeta and 13 Jbeta primers. Sequencing was performed with immunoSEQ multiplex PCR; in TCRdb, only in-frame clones are kept and a portion is missing. The profile covers around 190,000 clones, with about 83% appearing a single time and about 1.7% taken by the ten largest. Source material: PBMCs. Receptor source: a man aged 40-55 years in good health and CMV-seropositive.

The chain carries TRBV12-5 and TRBJ1-1; D is possibly TRBD1 (5 bases). This CDR3 has 11 amino acids. V lost 7 bases to trimming and J lost 5 bases, with 8 bases between them. Looked up from germline, CDR1 is LGHNT and CDR2 is FRNRAP. In nucleotides, the CDR3 is TGTGCTAGTGCCAAGGGGACTGAAGCTTTCTTT. Translated: CASAKGTEAFF.

V usage is TRBV7-9 and J usage is TRBJ1-1; D gene unclear. From germline, CDR1 is SEHNR and CDR2 FQNEAQ (reference sequence). This CDR3 contains 14 residues. V lost 3 bases and J lost 3, with 11 bases in between. The CDR3 is CASSFGVGYTEAFF. The CDR3 DNA sequence: TGTGCCAGCAGCTTCGGGGTTGGGTACACTGAAGCTTTCTTT. Combining the CDR3 with reference TRBV7-9 and TRBJ1-1 gives the whole variable domain DTGVSQNPRHKITKRGQNVTFRCDPISEHNRLYWYRQTLGQGPEFLTYFQNEAQLEKSRLLSDRFSAERPKGSFSTLEIQRTEQGDSAMYLCASSFGVGYTEAFFGQGTRLTVV.

This chain joins TRBV27 and TRBJ1-1; a weak D match, TRBD1 (6 bases). The CDR3 sequence is 15 residues long. CDR1 is MNHEY, CDR2 SMNVEV, per germline (reference sequence). V was pared by 1 base and J by 6 bases, with 15 bases between. DNA for the CDR3: TGTGCCAGCAGTTTATACGGGGGGGCGCTGGCTGAAGCTTTCTTT. Its protein is CASSLYGGALAEAFF.

The genes are TRBV7-2 and TRBJ1-2; 7 nucleotides line up with TRBD1. After removal of 5 bases from V and 8 bases from J, the junction contained 8 bases not matched to a gene. Germline V gene sequence: CDR1 SGHTA, CDR2 FQGNSA. This CDR3 is 13 amino acids long. The CDR3 loop is CASSPATGTGYTF. The DNA of the CDR3 is TGTGCCAGCAGCCCCGCGACAGGGACCGGCTACACCTTC. The full variable domain, with the rest looked up from reference TRBV7-2 and TRBJ1-2, is GAGVSQSPSNKVTEKGKDVELRCDPISGHTALYWYRQSLGQGLEFLIYFQGNSAPDKSGLPSDRFSAERTGGSVSTLTIQRTQQEDSAVYLCASSPATGTGYTFGSGTRLTVV.

The V call is TRBV15, the J call TRBJ1-4; D is undetermined. CDR1 and CDR2 from the germline V gene are LNHNV and YYDKDF (reference sequence). The CDR3 runs to 16 residues. Between the trimmed V and J ends, which lost 0 bases and 0 bases, there was a span of 8 bases. The CDR3 DNA reads TGTGCCACCAGCAGAGATTACGGAGCAACTAATGAAAAACTGTTTTTT. Translated, it gives CATSRDYGATNEKLFF.

The rearrangement uses TRBV7-3 and TRBJ2-2, with D possibly matching TRBD1 (6 bases). Trimming took 5 bases from V and 6 from J, leaving 13 bases between them. Per germline, CDR1 SGHTA and CDR2 FQGTGA. This CDR3 is 14 amino acids long. The CDR3 spells CASSRNPGAGELFF. The CDR3 DNA is TGTGCCAGCAGCCGGAATCCAGGGGCCGGGGAGCTGTTTTTT.

This clone was observed once. V and J are TRBV6-5 and TRBJ2-5, with 10 nucleotides matching TRBD1. The DNA end lines up better with TRBJ2-7; the J call may be wrong. Germline assignment: CDR1 MNHEY and CDR2 SVGAGI. The CDR3 extends over 14 amino acids. The CDR3 loop is CASSRTGGNNEQYF. In DNA form, the CDR3 reads TGTGCCAGCAGCCGGACAGGGGGAAACAACGAGCAGTACTTC.

This clone was seen only a few times. The rearrangement joins TRBV7-7 to TRBJ2-6; 9 nucleotides match TRBD1. Germline trimming cut 5 bases from V and 4 bases from J; bases unmatched to any gene: 6. CDR3 length: 16 residues. Germline-derived CDR1 and CDR2 are SSHAT and FNYEAQ (reference sequence). CDR3 sequence: CASSPGQGSGANVLTF. Here the CDR3 DNA reads TGTGCCAGCAGCCCGGGACAGGGTTCCGGGGCCAACGTCCTGACTTTC.

The rearrangement uses TRBV10-3 and TRBJ2-7, with D possibly being TRBD2 (6 bases). The germline V gene has CDR1 ENHRY and CDR2 SYGVKD. V was pared by 5 bases and J by 2 bases, with 13 bases between. This CDR3 contains 14 residues. The CDR3 loop reads CAISSQRAPYEQYF. CDR3 nucleotides: TGTGCCATCAGTTCTCAGCGGGCCCCCTACGAGCAGTACTTC.

This chain connects TRBV10-3 to TRBJ2-3, with TRBD2 matching 11 bases. The V gene end was trimmed by 11 bases and the J gene end by 0 bases; junction bases not matched to a gene: 7. CDR1 ENHRY and CDR2 SYGVKD come from the germline V gene. The CDR3 runs 15 residues. CDR3 amino acids: CASTGTSGSTDTQYF. The CDR3 region has the DNA TGTGCCTCCACCGGGACTAGCGGAAGCACAGATACGCAGTATTTT.

The CDR3, as DNA: TGTGCCAGCAGTGTACTTCAACCCGAAGCTTTCTTT. Protein: CASSVLQPEAFF. The chain has TRBV28 and TRBJ1-1; D remains unclear. Germline V CDR1 and CDR2: MDHEN, SYDVKM. V was shortened by 5 bases and J by 8 bases, with 12 bases between the two germline ends. This CDR3 region has 12 residues.

The rearrangement uses TRBV5-4 and TRBJ2-4; 9 nucleotides align to TRBD1. Germline-derived CDR1 and CDR2 are SGHNT and YYREEE (reference sequence). The CDR3 totals 15 residues. Trimming cost V 2 bases and J 0 bases; bases outside gene matches: 0. CDR3 DNA sequence: TGTGCCAGCAGCTTACAGGGGGCAGCCAAAAACATTCAGTACTTC. Protein product: CASSLQGAAKNIQYF.

The chain carries TRBV27 and TRBJ1-1, with TRBD1 identical over 10 bases. V shed 4 bases and J 1 base; nucleotides not matched to a gene: 6. Germline V gene lookup returns CDR1 MNHEY and CDR2 SMNVEV (reference sequence). The CDR3 loop spans 16 amino acids. DNA of the CDR3: TGTGCCAGCAGTTCCTACCGGACAGGGGGGAACACTGAAGCTTTCTTT. It translates to CASSSYRTGGNTEAFF.

The rearrangement uses TRBV19 and TRBJ1-1; TRBD1 agrees at 7 bases. The CDR3 is 15 residues long. Germline-derived CDR1 and CDR2 are LNHDA and SQIVND (reference sequence). Trimming removed 1 base from V and 2 bases from J; junction bases left unmatched: 4. The DNA for the CDR3 is TGTGCCAGTAGTATAGTAGGGGGCCCTAACACTGAAGCTTTCTTT. Translated, it gives CASSIVGGPNTEAFF.

V gene TRBV9 combines with J gene TRBJ2-3; a possible D gene is TRBD1 (6 bases). The CDR3 runs to 13 residues. Germline V CDR1 and CDR2: SGDLS, YYNGEE. V lost 4 bases and J lost 6, with 12 bases in between. CDR3 sequence (DNA): TGTGCCAGCAGCCAACAGGGACCGGATACGCAGTATTTT. As protein: CASSQQGPDTQYF.

This clone was detected only once. The chain couples TRBV2 to TRBJ1-1; D not certain. CDR3 length equals 13 residues. Germline V gene lookup returns CDR1 SNHLY and CDR2 FYNNEI. V was cut by 8 bases and J by 2 bases, with 12 bases left in between. The CDR3 protein is CASPRGRNTEAFF. The DNA of the CDR3 is TGTGCCAGCCCCCGCGGCAGAAACACTGAAGCTTTCTTT.

This chain uses TRBV4-3 with TRBJ2-5; tentatively, D is TRBD1 (6 bases). The end of the DNA fits TRBJ2-7 better, so the J call may be wrong. CDR3 length: 15 amino acids. Germline V CDR1 and CDR2: LGHNA, YSLEER. The CDR3 nucleotides are TGCGCCAGCAGCCAAGAAGCGTACAGGGTCTACGAGCAGTACTTC. It specifies CASSQEAYRVYEQYF.